The 2 T cell receptor beta chains below all came from one sample that was sequenced in a study of blood T cell repertoires in COVID-19. Sequenced by immunoSEQ multiplex PCR; TCRdb stores in-frame clones only, minus some. Of hundreds of thousands of clones in the sample, 70% to 90% are singletons; the top ten hold 15% to 19%. Sequencing was performed on PBMCs or T cells enriched from blood (not recorded which). All receptors derive from a man aged 18 to 29 who had recovered from COVID-19.

As regards this clone: Germline and junction disagree at one end, which may indicate a read error. V is TRBV19 and J is TRBJ2-1; 7 positions match TRBD1. From germline, CDR1 is LNHDA and CDR2 SQIVND (reference sequence). This CDR3 spans 12 amino acids. The DNA for the CDR3 is TGTGCCAGTAGTCTAGACAGGGTCGGGCAGTTCTTC. Translated: CASSLDRVGQFF. The whole variable domain, filled in from reference TRBV19 and TRBJ2-1, reads DGGITQSPKYLFRKEGQNVTLSCEQNLNHDAMYWYRQDPGQGLRLIYYSQIVNDFQKGDIAEGYSVSREKKESFPLTVTSAQKNPTAFYLCASSLDRVGQFFGPGTRLTVL.

This sequence joins TRBV10-2 and TRBJ1-1; D might be TRBD1 (6 bases). The CDR3 runs 14 residues. Trimming removed 6 bases from V and 2 bases from J, with 13 bases in between. The germline V gene has CDR1 WSHSY and CDR2 SAAADI. The CDR3 is CASRAGTSNTEAFF. Here the CDR3 DNA reads TGCGCCAGCAGAGCCGGGACATCAAACACTGAAGCTTTCTTT.